This T cell receptor (beta chain) was captured by sequencing in a study of blood T cell repertoires in COVID-19. Generated by immunoSEQ multiplex PCR, the TCRdb table keeps only in-frame clones and is missing some. Counted here are about 46,000 clones, over 75% occurring once; the ten biggest clones make up around 16%. The CDR3 is 16 residues long. Trimming cost V 8 bases and J 1 base; bases outside gene matches: 6. Germline CDR1 is SNHLY and CDR2 is FYNNEI. The genes are TRBV2 and TRBJ2-2; 11 bases align to TRBD1. Material: peripheral blood. The sequence was obtained from a human donor in a cohort sampled during active COVID-19. The donor label of this sample is uncertain. In DNA, the CDR3 is TGTGCCAGCGCCCTGGGACAGGGGGAGAACACCGGGGAGCTGTTTTTT. It yields the protein CASALGQGENTGELFF.